This record concerns one TCR beta chain sequence. Germline V gives CDR1 ENHRY, CDR2 SYGVKD. The CDR3 totals 14 residues. Deletions cut 4 bases from V and 2 bases from J, with 10 bases between. The authors' processing: From reference gene primer amplification, estimates of nucleated cell counts were derived. The data were produced by immunoSEQ multiplex PCR, yet TCRdb's version contains in-frame clones alone and is incomplete. V and J calls and clone size follow that table, whereas D and trimming were derived from the DNA. The sample shows about 300,000 clones, about nine tenths of them seen only once. The data stem from a study of blood T cell repertoires in COVID-19. Turning to the study itself: There were acute and convalescent COVID-19 samples, and they came from the United States, Italy and Spain.

Followed over time, Seattle patients had been enrolled while infection was active. Specimen: peripheral blood. This TCR was sampled from a woman in her 30s with COVID-19, enrolled during active disease. V gene TRBV10-3 combines with J gene TRBJ2-3; a weak D match, TRBD2 (6 bases). In nucleotides, the CDR3 is TGTGCCATCAGTGGGGCGGGAACCACAGATACGCAGTATTTT. This translates into CAISGAGTTDTQYF.